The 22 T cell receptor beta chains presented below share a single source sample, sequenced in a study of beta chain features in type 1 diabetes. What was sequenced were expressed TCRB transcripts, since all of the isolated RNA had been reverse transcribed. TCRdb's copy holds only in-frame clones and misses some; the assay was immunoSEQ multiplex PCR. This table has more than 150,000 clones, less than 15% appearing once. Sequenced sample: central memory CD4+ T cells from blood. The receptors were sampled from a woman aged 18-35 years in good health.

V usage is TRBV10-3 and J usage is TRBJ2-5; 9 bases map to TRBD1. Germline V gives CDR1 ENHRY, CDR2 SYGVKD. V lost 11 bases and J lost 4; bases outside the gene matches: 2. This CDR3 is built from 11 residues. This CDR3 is CASTGGETQYF. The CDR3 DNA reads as TGTGCCTCGACAGGGGGAGAGACCCAGTACTTC.

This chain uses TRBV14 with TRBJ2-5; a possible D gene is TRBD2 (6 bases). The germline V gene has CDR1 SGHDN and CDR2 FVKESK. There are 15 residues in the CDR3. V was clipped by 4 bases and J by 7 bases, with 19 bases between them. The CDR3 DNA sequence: TGTGCCAGCAGCCGTTCCGGGGCGGCCGGGGGGACCCAGTACTTC. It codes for CASSRSGAAGGTQYF.

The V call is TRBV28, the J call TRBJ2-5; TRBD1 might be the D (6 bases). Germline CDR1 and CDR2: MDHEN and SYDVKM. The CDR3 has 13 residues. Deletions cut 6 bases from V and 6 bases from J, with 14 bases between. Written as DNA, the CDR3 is TGTGCCAGCAGAACCCCTCAGGGGAAGACCCAGTACTTC. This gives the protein CASRTPQGKTQYF.

DNA of the CDR3: TGTGCCAGTAGTTTGACAGACAATCAGCCCCAGCATTTT. The encoded protein is CASSLTDNQPQHF. This rearrangement joins TRBV19 to TRBJ1-5; D may be TRBD1 (5 bases). Trimming took off 5 bases at V and 3 bases at J, with 8 bases between the two ends. The CDR3 is 13 amino acids. From germline, CDR1 is LNHDA and CDR2 SQIVND (reference sequence).

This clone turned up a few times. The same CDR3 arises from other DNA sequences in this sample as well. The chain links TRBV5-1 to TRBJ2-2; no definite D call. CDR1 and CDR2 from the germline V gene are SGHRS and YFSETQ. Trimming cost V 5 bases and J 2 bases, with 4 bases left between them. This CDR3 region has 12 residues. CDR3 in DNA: TGCGCCAGCAGTCTTAACACCGGGGAGCTGTTTTTT. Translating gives CASSLNTGELFF.

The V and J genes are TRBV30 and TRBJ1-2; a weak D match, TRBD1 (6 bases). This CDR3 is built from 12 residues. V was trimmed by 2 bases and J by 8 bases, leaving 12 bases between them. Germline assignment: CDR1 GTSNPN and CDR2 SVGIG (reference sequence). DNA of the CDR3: TGTGCCTGGAGTTTACAGGGAATCGGCTACACCTTC. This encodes CAWSLQGIGYTF.

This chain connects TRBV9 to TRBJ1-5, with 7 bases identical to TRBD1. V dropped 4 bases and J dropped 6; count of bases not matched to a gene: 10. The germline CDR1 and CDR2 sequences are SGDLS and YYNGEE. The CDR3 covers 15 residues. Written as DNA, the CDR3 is TGTGCCAGCAGCCATACAGGGGTGTCAGGTCAGCCCCAGCATTTT. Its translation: CASSHTGVSGQPQHF. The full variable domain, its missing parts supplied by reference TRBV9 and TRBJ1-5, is DSGVTQTPKHLITATGQRVTLRCSPRSGDLSVYWYQQSLDQGLQFLIQYYNGEERAKGNILERFSAQQFPDLHSELNLSSLELGDSALYFCASSHTGVSGQPQHFGDGTRLSIL.

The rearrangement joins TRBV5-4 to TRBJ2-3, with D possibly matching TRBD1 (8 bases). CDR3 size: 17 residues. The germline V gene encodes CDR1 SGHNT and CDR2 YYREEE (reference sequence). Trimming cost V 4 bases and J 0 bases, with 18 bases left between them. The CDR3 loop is CASSREQGGLSTDTQYF. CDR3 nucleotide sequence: TGTGCCAGCAGCCGCGAACAGGGGGGGCTGAGCACAGATACGCAGTATTTT.

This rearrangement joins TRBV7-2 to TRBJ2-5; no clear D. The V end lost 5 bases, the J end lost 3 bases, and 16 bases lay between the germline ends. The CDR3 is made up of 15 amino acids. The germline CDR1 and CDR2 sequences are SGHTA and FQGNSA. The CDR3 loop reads CASSRSYWAKETQYF. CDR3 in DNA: TGTGCCAGCAGCCGGTCCTACTGGGCGAAAGAGACCCAGTACTTC.

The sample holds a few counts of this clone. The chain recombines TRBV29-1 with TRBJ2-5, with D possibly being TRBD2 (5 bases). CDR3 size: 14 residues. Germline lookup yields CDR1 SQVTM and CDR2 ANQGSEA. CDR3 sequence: CSHPGFPYQETQYF. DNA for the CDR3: TGCTCACACCCGGGGTTTCCGTACCAAGAGACCCAGTACTTC.

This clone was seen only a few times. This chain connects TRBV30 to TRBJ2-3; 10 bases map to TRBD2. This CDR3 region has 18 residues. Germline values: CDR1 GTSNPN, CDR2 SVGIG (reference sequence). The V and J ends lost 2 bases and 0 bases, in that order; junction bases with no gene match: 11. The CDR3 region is CAWSFLAGVRPSTDTQYF. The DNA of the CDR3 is TGTGCCTGGAGTTTCCTAGCGGGAGTACGGCCCAGCACAGATACGCAGTATTTT.

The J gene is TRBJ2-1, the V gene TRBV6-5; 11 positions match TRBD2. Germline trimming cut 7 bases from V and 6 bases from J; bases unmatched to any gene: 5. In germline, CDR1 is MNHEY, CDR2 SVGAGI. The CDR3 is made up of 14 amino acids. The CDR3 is CASTRLAGFNEQFF. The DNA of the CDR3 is TGTGCCAGCACCCGACTAGCGGGATTCAATGAGCAGTTCTTC.

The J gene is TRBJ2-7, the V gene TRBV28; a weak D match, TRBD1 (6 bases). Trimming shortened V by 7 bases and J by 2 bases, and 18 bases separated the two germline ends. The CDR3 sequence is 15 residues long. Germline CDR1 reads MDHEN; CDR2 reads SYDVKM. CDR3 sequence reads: CASKTPRTAPYEQYF. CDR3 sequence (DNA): TGTGCCAGCAAAACGCCCAGGACAGCCCCCTACGAGCAGTACTTC.

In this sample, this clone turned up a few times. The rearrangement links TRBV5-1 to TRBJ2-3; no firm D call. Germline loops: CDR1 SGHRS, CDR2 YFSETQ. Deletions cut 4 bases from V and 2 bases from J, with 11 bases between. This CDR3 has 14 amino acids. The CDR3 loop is CASSRGENTDTQYF. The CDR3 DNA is TGCGCCAGCAGCCGCGGAGAAAACACAGATACGCAGTATTTT. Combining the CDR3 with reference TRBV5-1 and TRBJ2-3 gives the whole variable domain KAGVTQTPRYLIKTRGQQVTLSCSPISGHRSVSWYQQTPGQGLQFLFEYFSETQRNKGNFPGRFSGRQFSNSRSEMNVSTLELGDSALYLCASSRGENTDTQYFGPGTRLTVL.

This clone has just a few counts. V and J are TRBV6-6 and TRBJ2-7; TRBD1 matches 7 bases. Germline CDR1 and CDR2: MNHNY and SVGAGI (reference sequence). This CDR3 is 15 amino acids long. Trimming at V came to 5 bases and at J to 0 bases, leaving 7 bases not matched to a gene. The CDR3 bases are TGTGCCAGCAGTCGGGACAGCGCCTCCTCCTACGAGCAGTACTTC. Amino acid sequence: CASSRDSASSYEQYF.

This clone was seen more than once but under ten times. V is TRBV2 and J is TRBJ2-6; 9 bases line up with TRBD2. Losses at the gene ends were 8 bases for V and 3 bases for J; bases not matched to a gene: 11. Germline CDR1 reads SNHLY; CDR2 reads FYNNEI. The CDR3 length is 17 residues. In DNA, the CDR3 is TGTGCCAGCCCCTCGAGCGGGGGGAGCGGTGGGGCCAACGTCCTGACTTTC. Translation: CASPSSGGSGGANVLTF.

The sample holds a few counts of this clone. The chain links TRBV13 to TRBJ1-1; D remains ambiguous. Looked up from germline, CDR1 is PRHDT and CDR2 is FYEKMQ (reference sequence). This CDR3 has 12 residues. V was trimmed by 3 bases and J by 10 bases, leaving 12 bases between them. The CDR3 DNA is TGTGCCAGCAGCTTCGGGAAAGCCAGAGCTTTCTTT. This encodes CASSFGKARAFF.

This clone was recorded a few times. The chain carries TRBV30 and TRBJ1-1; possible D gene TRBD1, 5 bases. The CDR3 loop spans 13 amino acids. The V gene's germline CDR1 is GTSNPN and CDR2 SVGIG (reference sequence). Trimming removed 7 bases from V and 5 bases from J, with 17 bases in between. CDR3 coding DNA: TGTGCCTTCTCTCTGGGAAGGGGAACTGAAGCTTTCTTT. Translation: CAFSLGRGTEAFF. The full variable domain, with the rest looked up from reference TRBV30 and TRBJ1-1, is SQTIHQWPATLVQPVGSPLSLECTVEGTSNPNLYWYRQAAGRGLQLLFYSVGIGQISSEVPQNLSASRPQDRQFILSSKKLLLSDSGFYLCAFSLGRGTEAFFGQGTRLTVV.

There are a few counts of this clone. For the CDR3, the DNA is TGTGCCAGCAGACAAAATGGGTACAGGATGGAGACCCAGTACTTC. It specifies CASRQNGYRMETQYF. The V and J genes are TRBV7-8 and TRBJ2-5; D perhaps matches TRBD1 (5 bases). The V gene lost 6 bases and the J gene lost 5 bases, with 19 bases spanning the gap. The CDR3 sequence is 15 residues long. Germline V gene data show CDR1 as SGHVS and CDR2 as FQNEAQ.

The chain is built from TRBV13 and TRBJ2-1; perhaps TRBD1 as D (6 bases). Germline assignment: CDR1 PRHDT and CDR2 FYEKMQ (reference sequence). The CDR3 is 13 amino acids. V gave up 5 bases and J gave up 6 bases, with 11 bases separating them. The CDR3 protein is CASSADRSNEQFF. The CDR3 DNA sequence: TGTGCCAGCAGCGCAGACAGGTCCAATGAGCAGTTCTTC. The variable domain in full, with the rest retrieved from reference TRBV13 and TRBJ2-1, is AAGVIQSPRHLIKEKRETATLKCYPIPRHDTVYWYQQGPGQDPQFLISFYEKMQSDKGSIPDRFSAQQFSDYHSELNMSSLELGDSALYFCASSADRSNEQFFGPGTRLTVL.

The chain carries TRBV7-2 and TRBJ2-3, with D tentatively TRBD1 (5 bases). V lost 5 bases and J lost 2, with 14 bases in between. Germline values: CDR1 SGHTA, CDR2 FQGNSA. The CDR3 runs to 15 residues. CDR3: CASSLSRQFTDTQYF. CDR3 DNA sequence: TGTGCCAGCAGCCTCTCCAGACAGTTCACAGATACGCAGTATTTT.

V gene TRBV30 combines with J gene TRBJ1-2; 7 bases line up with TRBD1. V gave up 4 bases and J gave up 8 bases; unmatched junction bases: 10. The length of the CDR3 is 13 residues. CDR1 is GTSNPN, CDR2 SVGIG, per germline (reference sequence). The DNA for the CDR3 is TGTGCCTGGAATGCACAGGGGTGGGAAGGCTACACCTTC. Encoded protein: CAWNAQGWEGYTF.